The 16 T cell receptor beta chains below were found in one sample sequenced in a study of T cell responses to AZD1222 COVID-19 vaccine (dated by TCRdb to about 2021). The time point label, read with the paper, signifies: baseline before first vaccination. The library came from the immunoSEQ multiplex PCR assay. TCRdb limited this immuneACCESS table to in-frame rearrangements with V and J called. A share of clones is missing; checked studies link under half to unresolved V genes, and the rest is unexplained. The sample includes over 100,000 clones, with around 81% observed a single time. The ten largest clonotypes hold under 10% of the sample. Source: peripheral blood, taken on day 0 of AZD1222 vaccination. The source is an adult in good health.

This chain uses TRBV18 with TRBJ2-7, with D uncertain. Trimming took 5 bases from V and 4 from J, leaving 6 bases between them. This CDR3 is 11 amino acids long. From germline, CDR1 is KGHSH and CDR2 LQKENI. The CDR3 sequence is CASSSSYEQYF. In DNA, the CDR3 is TGTGCCAGCTCATCGTCGTACGAGCAGTACTTC.

The chain combines TRBV28 with TRBJ2-5, with TRBD2 identical over 7 bases. V was clipped by 6 bases and J by 3 bases; unmatched bases: 13. Germline V gene sequence: CDR1 MDHEN, CDR2 SYDVKM. The CDR3 contains 16 residues. CDR3 residues: CASSRGGGSEEETQYF. CDR3 bases: TGTGCCAGCAGCCGGGGAGGCGGGAGTGAGGAAGAGACCCAGTACTTC.

This clone turned up a few times. This chain joins TRBV11-1 and TRBJ2-7; 7 nucleotides agree with TRBD2. This CDR3 comprises 15 residues. Looked up from germline, CDR1 is SGHAT and CDR2 is FQDESV (reference sequence). The trim removed 3 bases at V and 3 bases at J, leaving 8 bases unmatched. The CDR3 here is CASSFDGGSIYEQYF. CDR3 sequence (DNA): TGTGCCAGCAGCTTCGATGGCGGGAGTATCTACGAGCAGTACTTC.

The chain has TRBV28 and TRBJ1-6; D gene uncertain. Trimming took 2 bases from V and 2 from J, leaving 4 bases between them. CDR1 MDHEN and CDR2 SYDVKM come from the germline V gene. CDR3 length: 14 residues. CDR3 amino acids: CASSLAAYNSPLHF. Written as DNA, the CDR3 is TGTGCCAGCAGTTTAGCAGCCTATAATTCACCCCTCCACTTT.

The chain employs TRBV7-9 and TRBJ2-2, with a weak D call TRBD1 (6 bases). V lost 7 bases and J 7 bases, leaving 19 bases between the germline ends. The CDR3 loop spans 15 amino acids. Germline assignment: CDR1 SEHNR and CDR2 FQNEAQ (reference sequence). This chain's CDR3 is CASTFNGGIDGELFF. CDR3 nucleotide sequence: TGTGCCAGCACCTTCAATGGGGGCATAGACGGGGAGCTGTTTTTT.

This rearrangement joins TRBV23-1 to TRBJ2-5; no clear D. TRBV23-1 has ORF status, its function being uncertain. The CDR3 sequence is 15 residues long. V was shortened by 3 bases and J by 1 base, with 12 bases between the two germline ends. CDR3 DNA: TGCGCCAGCAGTCAGAAGAGAGACGCCCAAGAGACCCAGTACTTC. It codes for CASSQKRDAQETQYF.

The chain recombines TRBV7-9 with TRBJ1-4; a weak D match, TRBD1 (5 bases). CDR1 and CDR2 (germline): SEHNR, FQNEAQ (reference sequence). Trimming removed 3 bases at V and 7 bases at J, with 15 bases between. The CDR3 is 15 residues long. CDR3 nucleotide sequence: TGTGCCAGCAGCTTGGTAACTCCGGGGACTGAAAAACTGTTTTTT. Translated: CASSLVTPGTEKLFF.

This clone was seen only a few times. This chain's CDR3 is CASSEGQARETQYF. In nucleotides, the CDR3 is TGTGCCAGCAGCGAGGGACAGGCACGAGAGACCCAGTACTTC. This chain uses TRBV9 with TRBJ2-5; 8 bases agree with TRBD1. Trimming at V came to 3 bases and at J to 4 bases, leaving 5 bases not matched to a gene. Germline CDR1 is SGDLS and CDR2 is YYNGEE. This CDR3 comprises 14 residues.

J is TRBJ2-1 and V is TRBV28, with a possible D match to TRBD1 (5 bases). This CDR3 contains 14 residues. V was pared by 3 bases and J by 5 bases, with 11 bases between. Germline assignment: CDR1 MDHEN and CDR2 SYDVKM. The CDR3 spells CASSLGQGNNEQFF. DNA of the CDR3: TGTGCCAGCAGTTTGGGGCAGGGAAACAATGAGCAGTTCTTC. The full variable domain, rest sourced from reference TRBV28 and TRBJ2-1, is DVKVTQSSRYLVKRTGEKVFLECVQDMDHENMFWYRQDPGLGLRLIYFSYDVKMKEKGDIPEGYSVSREKKERFSLILESASTNQTSMYLCASSLGQGNNEQFFGPGTRLTVL.

The chain joins TRBV5-4 to TRBJ1-2; D is undetermined. This CDR3 is built from 14 residues. Per the germline V gene, CDR1 is SGHNT and CDR2 is YYREEE (reference sequence). The V end was cut by 2 bases, the J end by 2 bases, with 10 bases between. CDR3 amino acids: CASSLLGGNYGYTF. The CDR3 bases are TGTGCCAGCAGCTTATTAGGAGGAAACTATGGCTACACCTTC.

J is TRBJ1-4 and V is TRBV29-1; D perhaps matches TRBD1 (6 bases). V lost 5 bases and J lost 7, with 17 bases in between. CDR3 length equals 14 residues. The germline CDR1 and CDR2 sequences are SQVTM and ANQGSEA. The chain's CDR3 is CSVLTGPRGEKLFF. As DNA, the CDR3 is TGCAGCGTTCTAACAGGGCCCCGGGGTGAAAAACTGTTTTTT.

V and J are TRBV7-3 and TRBJ2-1; 7 nucleotides line up with TRBD2. V shed 2 bases and J 6 bases; nucleotides not matched to a gene: 7. Germline loops: CDR1 SGHTA, CDR2 FQGTGA. The CDR3 extends over 15 amino acids. Here the CDR3 reads CASSLAGVVGNEQFF. CDR3 DNA: TGTGCCAGCAGCTTAGCGGGAGTAGTTGGCAATGAGCAGTTCTTC.

This rearrangement joins TRBV28 to TRBJ2-1, with D possibly TRBD2 on 7 matching bases. Germline CDR1 is MDHEN and CDR2 is SYDVKM. The CDR3 sequence is 16 residues long. V was trimmed by 5 bases and J by 5 bases, leaving 19 bases between them. CDR3 nucleotides: TGTGCCAGCAGTCTCCGAACGGGGGGCGTTAACAATGAGCAGTTCTTC. Protein product: CASSLRTGGVNNEQFF.

This clone is a singleton in its sample. V gene TRBV18 combines with J gene TRBJ2-3, with TRBD2 matching over 11 bases. Trimming cost V 3 bases and J 2 bases; bases outside gene matches: 4. This CDR3 has 16 residues. Germline-derived CDR1 and CDR2 are KGHSH and LQKENI. CDR3 coding DNA: TGTGCCAGCTCACCCCCTAGCGGGAGGACCACAGATACGCAGTATTTT. It encodes CASSPPSGRTTDTQYF.

This chain joins TRBV28 and TRBJ2-1; 7 bases are a match to TRBD2. Germline CDR1 MDHEN, CDR2 SYDVKM. This CDR3 region has 13 residues. V dropped 3 bases and J dropped 7; count of bases not matched to a gene: 3. This CDR3 is CASSLGGWNEQFF. DNA of the CDR3: TGTGCCAGCAGTTTGGGGGGGTGGAATGAGCAGTTCTTC.

The J gene is TRBJ1-1, the V gene TRBV10-3; D unclear. The CDR3 spans 15 residues. Germline V lookup: CDR1 ENHRY, CDR2 SYGVKD. Trimming shortened V by 10 bases and J by 6 bases, and 24 bases separated the two germline ends. The DNA of the CDR3 is TGTGCCACCCATACCACGACGGCCAGGAGGGCTGAAGCTTTCTTT. This encodes CATHTTTARRAEAFF.